This T cell receptor beta chain was sequenced for a study of T cells expressing NK-cell markers. Background on the study: Sorted CD3+CD56-NKG2C+, CD3+CD56+NKG2C+ and CD3+CD56+NKG2C- T cells supplied the TCR beta repertoires. General study findings and limits: The contribution of dominant NKG2C+ clonotypes to CD8+ T cells in roughly six donors was 1.0-7.0%.

Germline values: CDR1 MDHEN, CDR2 SYDVKM. This CDR3 spans 17 amino acids. 5'RACE template switching with UMIs produced the TCR beta cDNA. No DNA is given; TCRdb re-called the 5' RACE reads and lists each CDR3 protein once. This sample's table has 550,000 or so distinct CDR3 sequences. In the case of this clonotype: Its antigen remains unknown.

The sequence derives from a man between 18 and 29 years old in good health. The V gene is TRBV28, the J gene TRBJ2-5; TCRdb's assignment of TRBD1 cannot be checked, as there is no DNA. The sample consisted of blood T cells: a sorted CD56 or NKG2C T cell subset, CD4+ or CD8+ T cells, or bulk PBMC T cells (not recorded which). CDR3 region: CASSSRKGQPRGETQYF. Complete variable domain (other parts from reference TRBV28 and TRBJ2-5): DVKVTQSSRYLVKRTGEKVFLECVQDMDHENMFWYRQDPGLGLRLIYFSYDVKMKEKGDIPEGYSVSREKKERFSLILESASTNQTSMYLCASSSRKGQPRGETQYFGPGTRLLVL.